This T cell receptor (beta chain) comes out of a study of cytomegalovirus exposure and HLA in healthy donors. Findings and caveats of the study: Most sequenced TCRs were rare (though some public TCRs occurred in many donors).

The primer mix had 60 Vbeta and 13 Jbeta primers. TCRdb's copy holds only in-frame clones and misses some; the assay was immunoSEQ multiplex PCR. This table has 84,000 or so clones, over 70% appearing once. As for this clone: Its antigen is unknown.

This CDR3 contains 12 residues. Between the trimmed V and J ends, which lost 10 bases and 6 bases, there was a span of 15 bases. Germline CDR1 and CDR2: MNHNY and SVGAGI (reference sequence). The sample taken for sequencing was PBMCs. The TCR originated in a boy younger than 18 in good health and CMV-seronegative. The chain employs TRBV6-6 and TRBJ1-2; D might be TRBD1 (6 bases). The CDR3 nucleotides read TGTGCCACCGATGGGGGGGCGCATGGCTACACCTTC. Its translation: CATDGGAHGYTF.